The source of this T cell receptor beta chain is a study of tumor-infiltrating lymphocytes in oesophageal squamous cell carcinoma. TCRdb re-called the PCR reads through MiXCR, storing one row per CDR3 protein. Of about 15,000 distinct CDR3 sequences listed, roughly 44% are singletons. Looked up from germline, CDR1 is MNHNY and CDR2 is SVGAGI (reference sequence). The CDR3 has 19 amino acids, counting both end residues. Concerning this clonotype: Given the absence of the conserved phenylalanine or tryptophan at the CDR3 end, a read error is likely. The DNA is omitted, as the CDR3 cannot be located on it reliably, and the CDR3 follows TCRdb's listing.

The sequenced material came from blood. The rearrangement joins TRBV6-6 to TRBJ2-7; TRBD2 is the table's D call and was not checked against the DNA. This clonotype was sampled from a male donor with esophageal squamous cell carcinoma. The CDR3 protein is CASSYSLSVGARYGYTFGS.